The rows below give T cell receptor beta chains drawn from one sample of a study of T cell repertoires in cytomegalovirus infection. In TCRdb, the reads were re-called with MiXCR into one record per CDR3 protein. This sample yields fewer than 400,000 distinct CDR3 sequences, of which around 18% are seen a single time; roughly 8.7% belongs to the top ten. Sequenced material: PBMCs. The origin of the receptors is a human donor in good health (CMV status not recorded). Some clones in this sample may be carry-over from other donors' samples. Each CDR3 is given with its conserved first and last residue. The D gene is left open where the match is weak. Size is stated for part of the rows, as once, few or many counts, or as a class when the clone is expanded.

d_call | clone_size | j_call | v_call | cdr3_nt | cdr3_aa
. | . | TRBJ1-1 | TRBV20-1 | TGCTGCCGAGGGGGGACGAACACTGAAGCTTTCTTT | CCRGGTNTEAFF
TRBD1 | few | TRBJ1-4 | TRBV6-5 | TGTGCCAGCGGAAGCCTCCGGACAGGGCTAAATGAAAAACTGTTTTTT | CASGSLRTGLNEKLFF
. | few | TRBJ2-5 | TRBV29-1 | TGCAGCGTTGCGCTAGGGGAGACCCAGTACTTC | CSVALGETQYF
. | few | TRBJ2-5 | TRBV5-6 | TGTGCCAGCAGAACTAGACACCTATCAGCGTGGGAGACCCAGTACTTC | CASRTRHLSAWETQYF
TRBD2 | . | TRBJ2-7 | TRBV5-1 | TGCGCCAGCAGCTTGGCAGGACTAGCCTACGAGCAGCACTTC | CASSLAGLAYEQHF
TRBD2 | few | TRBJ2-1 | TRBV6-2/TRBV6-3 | TGTGCCAGCAATGGGGTAACGGGAGGGCCCAGTGAGCAGTTCTTC | CASNGVTGGPSEQFF
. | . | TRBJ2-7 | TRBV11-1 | TGTGCCAGCAGTCGGACAGGGAGGGTCTACGAGCAGTACTTC | CASSRTGRVYEQYF
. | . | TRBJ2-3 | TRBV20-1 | TGCAGTGCGACAGCCCCGGGGGCGAACCGGGATACGCAGTATTTT | CSATAPGANRDTQYF
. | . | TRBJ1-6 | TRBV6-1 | TGTGCCAGCAGCTGGGAGGGCGATAATTCACCCCTCCACTTT | CASSWEGDNSPLHF
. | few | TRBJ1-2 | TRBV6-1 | TGTGCCAGCAGAGGACAGACCTATGGCTACACCTTC | CASRGQTYGYTF
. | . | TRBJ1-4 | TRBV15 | TGTGCCACCAGCAGAGATATATCAACTAATGAAAAACTGTTTTTT | CATSRDISTNEKLFF
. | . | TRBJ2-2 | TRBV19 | TGTGCCAGTAGTTACGACACCGGGGAGCTGTTTTTT | CASSYDTGELFF
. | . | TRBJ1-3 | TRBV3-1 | TGTGCCAGCAAGAGGGACGGGAGCTCTGGAAACACCATACATTTT | CASKRDGSSGNTIHF
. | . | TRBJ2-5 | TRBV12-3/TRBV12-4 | TGTGCCAGCAGTAGGACAGACCAAGAGACCCAGTACTTC | CASSRTDQETQYF
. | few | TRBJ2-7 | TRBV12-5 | TGTGCTAGTGGTTTGGTTCTCGGGAGCTCCTACGAGCAGTACTTC | CASGLVLGSSYEQYF
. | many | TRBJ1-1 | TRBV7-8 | TGTGCCAGCAGCTTAGTTTCTGGGGCGAACACTGAAGCTTTCTTT | CASSLVSGANTEAFF
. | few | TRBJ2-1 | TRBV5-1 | TGCGCCAGCAGCGTGGGACTCCCGGATGAGCAGTTCTTC | CASSVGLPDEQFF
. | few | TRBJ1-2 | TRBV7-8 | TGTGCCAGCAGCCGGTCCGGGCCTTATTCAAGTGGCTACACCTTC | CASSRSGPYSSGYTF
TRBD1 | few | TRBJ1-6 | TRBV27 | TGTGCCAGCAGACCCTACAGGGGACTCCAAGGATTTTTTTCACCCCTCCACTTT | CASRPYRGLQGFFSPLHF
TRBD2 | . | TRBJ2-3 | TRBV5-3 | TGTGCCAGCAGTAACAGCGGGACTAGCACAGATACGCAGTATTTT | CASSNSGTSTDTQYF
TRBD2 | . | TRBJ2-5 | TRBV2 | TGTGCCAGCAGTGATCTGCGGGGGGCTTTAGAGACCCAGTACTTC | CASSDLRGALETQYF
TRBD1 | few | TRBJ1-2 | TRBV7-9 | TGTGCCAGCAGCCCCGGGGTTCTAATCCGGGACAGGTCACCCCGCTACACCTTC | CASSPGVLIRDRSPRYTF
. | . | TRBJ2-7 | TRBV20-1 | TGCAGTGCTAGAGATCGGGGGACAGTCTCCTACGAGCAGTACTTC | CSARDRGTVSYEQYF
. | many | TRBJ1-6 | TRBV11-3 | TGTGCCAGCCCACTCGGAGGAGGGTATAATTCACCCCTCCACTTT | CASPLGGGYNSPLHF
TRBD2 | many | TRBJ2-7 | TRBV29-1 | TGCAGCGTTGATGGGCTAGCGGGAGACGAGCAGTACTTC | CSVDGLAGDEQYF
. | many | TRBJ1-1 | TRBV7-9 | TGTGCCAGCAGCTTAGAGCAAGAGGGCACTGAAGCTTTCTTT | CASSLEQEGTEAFF
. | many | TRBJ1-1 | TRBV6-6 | TGTGCCAGCAGACGATTAGGCACTGAAGCTTTCTTT | CASRRLGTEAFF
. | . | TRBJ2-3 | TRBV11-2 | TGTGCCAGCAGCTTGGTCCCAGGCGATACGCAGTATTTT | CASSLVPGDTQYF
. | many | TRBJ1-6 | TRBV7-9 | TGTGCCAGCAGTTTGGGGAATTCACCCCTCCACTTT | CASSLGNSPLHF
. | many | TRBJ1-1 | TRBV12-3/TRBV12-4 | TGTGCCAGCAGTCCTACAGGTGGGGGTGAGACTGAAGCTTTCTTT | CASSPTGGGETEAFF
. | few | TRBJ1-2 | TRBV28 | TGTGCCAGCAGTTTAGTGGGGGCGGTCTATGGCTACACCTTC | CASSLVGAVYGYTF
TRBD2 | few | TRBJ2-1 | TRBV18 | TGTGCCAGCTCACCACTTGCTCTAGCGGGAGGAGAGTCCTACAATGAGCAGTTCTTC | CASSPLALAGGESYNEQFF
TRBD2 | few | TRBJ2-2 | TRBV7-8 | TGTGCCAGCAGTTCGAAGCGGGGGGGCAGCACCGGGGAGCTGTTTTTT | CASSSKRGGSTGELFF
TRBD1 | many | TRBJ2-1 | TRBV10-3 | TGTGCCATCAGCCCGACAGGGAATGAGCAGTTCTTC | CAISPTGNEQFF
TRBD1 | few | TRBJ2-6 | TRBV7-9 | TGTGCCAGCAGCCCGACAGGGCGCACCATCTCTGGGGCCAACGTCCTGACTTTC | CASSPTGRTISGANVLTF
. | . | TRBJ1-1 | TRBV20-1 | TGCAGTGCTAGGCGTCAGGGCCAGGGTGAAGCTTTCTTT | CSARRQGQGEAFF
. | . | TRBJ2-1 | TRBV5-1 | TGCGCCAGCAGCCAGCAGCAAGGCTCCTACAATGAGCAGTTCTTC | CASSQQQGSYNEQFF
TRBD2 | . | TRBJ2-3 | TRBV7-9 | TGTGCCAGCAGCTCCCCCACTAGCGGGTGGGGACTAGCCACAGATACGCAGTATTTT | CASSSPTSGWGLATDTQYF
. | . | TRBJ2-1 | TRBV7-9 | TGTGCCAGCAGCTTAGGGGCAGGGGGGTGGAATGAGCAGTTCTTC | CASSLGAGGWNEQFF
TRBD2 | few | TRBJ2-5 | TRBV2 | TGTGCCAGCAGTGAAAGGCTAGCGGGGCAGGAGACCCAGTACTTC | CASSERLAGQETQYF
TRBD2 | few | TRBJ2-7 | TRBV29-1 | TGCAGCGGGCTCCGGCGGGAGGCTGGCGAGCAGTACTTC | CSGLRREAGEQYF